This T cell receptor (beta chain) was sequenced during a study of graft-versus-host responses after intestinal transplantation. The wider study: As for transplant type, recipients had multivisceral, liver-intestinal, or isolated intestinal grafts. Among the recipients, all got anti-thymocyte globulin induction and then tacrolimus and steroids for about three years. Broader study findings: GvH clones detected in recipient marrow included some appearing first in ileum or blood. After transplant, early declines in HvG clones were associated with peak levels of circulating GvH clones.

The method was immunoSEQ multiplex PCR; TCRdb's version includes in-frame clones alone and lacks a portion of them. Seen here are more than 50,000 clones, around nine tenths observed once, and the top ten hold approximately 2.9%. Concerning this clone itself: What it recognizes is unknown.

Trimming pared 1 base from V and 0 bases from J, leaving 10 bases between. The CDR3 runs 15 residues. Germline CDR1 SEHNR, CDR2 FQNEAQ (reference sequence). The material was PBMCs, obtained 118 to 130 days after intestinal transplantation. The TCR was taken from a human patient who received an intestinal transplant, so some T cells may come from the graft donor. This sequence joins TRBV7-9 and TRBJ2-7; no definite D call. CDR3 in amino acids: CASSLGLGSSYEQYF. The CDR3 DNA is TGTGCCAGCAGCTTAGGTTTGGGAAGCTCCTACGAGCAGTACTTC.